This TCR beta chain came from a study of monozygotic twins with inflammatory bowel disease. TCRdb processed the 5' RACE reads again and assigns one entry to each CDR3 protein, with no DNA. The listing records about 300,000 distinct CDR3 sequences. There are 11 residues in the CDR3. Germline V lookup: CDR1 SEHNR, CDR2 FQNEAQ (reference sequence). The chain has TRBV7-9 and TRBJ1-1. Specimen: blood. This sequence was found in a human donor with ulcerative colitis or Crohn's disease, or a healthy co-twin of an affected twin (not recorded which). This chain's CDR3 is CASITGTEAFF.